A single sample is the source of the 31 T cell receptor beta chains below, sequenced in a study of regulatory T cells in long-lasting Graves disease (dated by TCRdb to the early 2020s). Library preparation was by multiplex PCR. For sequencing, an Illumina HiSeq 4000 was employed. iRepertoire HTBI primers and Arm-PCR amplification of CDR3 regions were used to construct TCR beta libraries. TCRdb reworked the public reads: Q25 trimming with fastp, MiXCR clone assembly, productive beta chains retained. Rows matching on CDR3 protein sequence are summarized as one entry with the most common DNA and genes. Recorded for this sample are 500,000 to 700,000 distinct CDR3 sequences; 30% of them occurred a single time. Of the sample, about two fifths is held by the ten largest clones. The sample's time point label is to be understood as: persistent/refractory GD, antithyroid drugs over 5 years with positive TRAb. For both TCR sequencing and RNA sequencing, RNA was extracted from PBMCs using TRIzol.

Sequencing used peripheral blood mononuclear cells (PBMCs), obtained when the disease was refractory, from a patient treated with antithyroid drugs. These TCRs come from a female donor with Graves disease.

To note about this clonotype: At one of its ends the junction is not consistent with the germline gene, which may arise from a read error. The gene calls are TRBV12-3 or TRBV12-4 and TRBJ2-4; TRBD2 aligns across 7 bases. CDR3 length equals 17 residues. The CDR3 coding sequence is TGTGCCAGCAGTTTCGGCCCCGCCGATCGGGGGGACGGCATTCGGTACTTC. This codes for CASSFGPADRGDGIRYF.

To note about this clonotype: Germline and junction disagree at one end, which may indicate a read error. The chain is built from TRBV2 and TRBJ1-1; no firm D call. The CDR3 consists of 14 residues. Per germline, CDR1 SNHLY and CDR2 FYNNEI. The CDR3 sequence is CASLWAAMNTKAFF. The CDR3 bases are TGTGCCAGCCTCTGGGCAGCGATGAACACTAAAGCTTTCTTT. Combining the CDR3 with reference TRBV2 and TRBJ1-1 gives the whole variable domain EPEVTQTPSHQVTQMGQEVILRCVPISNHLYFYWYRQILGQKVEFLVSFYNNEISEKSEIFDDQFSVERPDGSNFTLKIRSTKLEDSAMYFCASLWAAMNTKAFFGQGTRLTVV.

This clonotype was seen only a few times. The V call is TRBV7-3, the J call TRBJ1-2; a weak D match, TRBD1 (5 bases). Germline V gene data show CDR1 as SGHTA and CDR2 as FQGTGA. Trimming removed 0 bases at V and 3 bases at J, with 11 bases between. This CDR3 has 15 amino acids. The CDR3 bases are TGTGCCAGCAGCTTAACCGGAGGGGCCTACTATGGCTACACCTTC. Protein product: CASSLTGGAYYGYTF.

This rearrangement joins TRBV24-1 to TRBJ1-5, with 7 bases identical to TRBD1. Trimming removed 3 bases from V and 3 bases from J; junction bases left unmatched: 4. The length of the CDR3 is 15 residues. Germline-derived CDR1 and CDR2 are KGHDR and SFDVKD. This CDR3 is CATSDGDRANQPQHF. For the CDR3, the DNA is TGTGCCACCAGTGATGGCGACAGGGCCAATCAGCCCCAGCATTTT.

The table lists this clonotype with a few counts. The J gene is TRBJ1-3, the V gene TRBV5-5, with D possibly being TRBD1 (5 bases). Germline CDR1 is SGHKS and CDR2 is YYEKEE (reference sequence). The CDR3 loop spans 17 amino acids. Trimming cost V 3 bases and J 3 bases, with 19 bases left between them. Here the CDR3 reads CASSSPTQGSDGNTIYF. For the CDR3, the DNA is TGTGCCAGCAGCTCACCTACTCAGGGATCCGATGGAAACACCATATATTTT.

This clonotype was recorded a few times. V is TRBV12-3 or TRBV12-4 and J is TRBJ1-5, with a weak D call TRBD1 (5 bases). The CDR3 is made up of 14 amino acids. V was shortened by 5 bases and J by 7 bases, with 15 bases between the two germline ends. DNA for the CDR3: TGTGCCAGCAGTCCTCCGGGGGGGGAACAGCCCCAGCATTTT. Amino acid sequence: CASSPPGGEQPQHF.

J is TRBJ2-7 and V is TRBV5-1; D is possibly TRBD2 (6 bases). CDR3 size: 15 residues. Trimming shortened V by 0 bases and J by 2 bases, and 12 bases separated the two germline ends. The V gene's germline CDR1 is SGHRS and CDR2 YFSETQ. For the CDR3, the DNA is TGCGCCAGCAGCTTGGCGGGGTCGGGGGCCTACGAGCAGTACTTC. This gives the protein CASSLAGSGAYEQYF.

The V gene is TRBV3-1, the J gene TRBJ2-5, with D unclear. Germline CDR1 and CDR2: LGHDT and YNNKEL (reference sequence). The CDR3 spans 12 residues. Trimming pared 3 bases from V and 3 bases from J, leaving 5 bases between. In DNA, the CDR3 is TGTGCCAGCAGCCAGATCGAAGAGACCCAGTACTTC. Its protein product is CASSQIEETQYF.

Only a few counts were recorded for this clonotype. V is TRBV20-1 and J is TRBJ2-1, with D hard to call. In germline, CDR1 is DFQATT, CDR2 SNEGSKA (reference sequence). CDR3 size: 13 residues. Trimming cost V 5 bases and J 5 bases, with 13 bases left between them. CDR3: CSAGPPLDNEQFF. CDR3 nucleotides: TGCAGTGCTGGGCCTCCCCTCGACAATGAGCAGTTCTTC.

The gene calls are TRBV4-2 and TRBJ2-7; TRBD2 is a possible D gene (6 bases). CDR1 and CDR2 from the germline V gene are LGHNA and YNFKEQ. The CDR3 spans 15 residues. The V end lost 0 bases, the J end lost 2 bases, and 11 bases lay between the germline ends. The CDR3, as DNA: TGTGCCAGCAGCCAAGATCGGGGGAACCCCTACGAGCAGTACTTC. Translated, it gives CASSQDRGNPYEQYF.

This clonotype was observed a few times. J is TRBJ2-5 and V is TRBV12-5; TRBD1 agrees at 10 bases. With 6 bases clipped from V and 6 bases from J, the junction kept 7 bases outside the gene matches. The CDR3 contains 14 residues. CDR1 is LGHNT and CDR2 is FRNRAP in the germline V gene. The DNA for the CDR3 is TGTGCTAGTGGCAACGGACAGGGGGGAAAGACCCAGTACTTC. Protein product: CASGNGQGGKTQYF.

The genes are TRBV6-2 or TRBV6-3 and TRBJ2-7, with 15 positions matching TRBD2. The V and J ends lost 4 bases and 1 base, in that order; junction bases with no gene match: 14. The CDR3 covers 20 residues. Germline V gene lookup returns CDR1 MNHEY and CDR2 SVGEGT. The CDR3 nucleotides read TGTGCCAGCAGTTCCCGATTCCCGACCGGGACTAGCGGGGGGTCCTACGAGCAGTACTTC. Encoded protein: CASSSRFPTGTSGGSYEQYF.

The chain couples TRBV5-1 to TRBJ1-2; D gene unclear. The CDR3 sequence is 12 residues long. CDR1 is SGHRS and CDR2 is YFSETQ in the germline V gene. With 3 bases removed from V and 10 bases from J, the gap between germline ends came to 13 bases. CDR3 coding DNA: TGCGCCAGCAGCTCGGAGCGGGCCGACTACACCTTC. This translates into CASSSERADYTF. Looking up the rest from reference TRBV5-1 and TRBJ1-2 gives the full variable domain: KAGVTQTPRYLIKTRGQQVTLSCSPISGHRSVSWYQQTPGQGLQFLFEYFSETQRNKGNFPGRFSGRQFSNSRSEMNVSTLELGDSALYLCASSSERADYTFGSGTRLTVV.

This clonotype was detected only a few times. Written as DNA, the CDR3 is TGCAGCGTTGTGGGGAGGGCGGCTGAAGCTTTCTTT. Protein: CSVVGRAAEAFF. This chain links TRBV29-1 with TRBJ1-1; no firm D call. CDR1 and CDR2 (germline): SQVTM, ANQGSEA. V was cut by 4 bases and J by 6 bases, with 12 bases left in between. The CDR3 has 12 residues. Full variable domain (outside the CDR3, taken from reference TRBV29-1 and TRBJ1-1): SAVISQKPSRDICQRGTSLTIQCQVDSQVTMMFWYRQQPGQSLTLIATANQGSEATYESGFVIDKFPISRPNLTFSTLTVSNMSPEDSSIYLCSVVGRAAEAFFGQGTRLTVV.

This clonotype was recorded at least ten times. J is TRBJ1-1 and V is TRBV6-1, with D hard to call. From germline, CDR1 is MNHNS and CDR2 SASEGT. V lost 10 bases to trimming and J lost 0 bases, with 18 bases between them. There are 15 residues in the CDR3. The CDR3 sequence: CAIEPRTPMNTEAFF. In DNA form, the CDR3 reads TGTGCCATCGAACCTAGGACGCCCATGAACACTGAAGCTTTCTTT.

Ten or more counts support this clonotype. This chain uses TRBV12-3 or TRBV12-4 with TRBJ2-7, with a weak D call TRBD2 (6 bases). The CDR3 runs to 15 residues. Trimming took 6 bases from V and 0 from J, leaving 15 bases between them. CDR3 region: CASSPGYGSSYEQYF. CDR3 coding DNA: TGTGCCAGCAGCCCGGGCTACGGGAGCTCCTACGAGCAGTACTTC.

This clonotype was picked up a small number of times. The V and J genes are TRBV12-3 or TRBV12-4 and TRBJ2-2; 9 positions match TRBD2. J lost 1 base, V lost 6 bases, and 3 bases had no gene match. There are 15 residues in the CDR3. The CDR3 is CASRASGKNTGELFF. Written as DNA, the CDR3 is TGTGCCAGCAGAGCTAGCGGGAAGAACACCGGGGAGCTGTTTTTT.

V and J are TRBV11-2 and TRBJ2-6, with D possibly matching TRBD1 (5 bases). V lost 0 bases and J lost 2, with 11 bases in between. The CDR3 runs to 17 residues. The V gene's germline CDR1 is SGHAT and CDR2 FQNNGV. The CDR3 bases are TGTGCCAGCAGCTTAGAGCCCGCAGGGCCTGGGGCCAACGTCCTGACTTTC. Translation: CASSLEPAGPGANVLTF.

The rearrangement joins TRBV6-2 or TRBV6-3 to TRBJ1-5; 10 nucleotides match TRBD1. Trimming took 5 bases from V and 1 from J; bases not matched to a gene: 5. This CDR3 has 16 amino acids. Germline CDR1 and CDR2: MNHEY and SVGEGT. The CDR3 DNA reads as TGTGCCAGCAGTGGGACAGGGGTTTGGAGCAATCAGCCCCAGCATTTT. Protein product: CASSGTGVWSNQPQHF.

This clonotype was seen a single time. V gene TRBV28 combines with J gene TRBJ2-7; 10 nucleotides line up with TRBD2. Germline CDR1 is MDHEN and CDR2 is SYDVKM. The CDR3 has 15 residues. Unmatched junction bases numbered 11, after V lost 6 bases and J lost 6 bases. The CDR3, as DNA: TGTGCCAGCAGCCAAGCTGGGACTAGCGAGAGCGAGCAGTACTTC. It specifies CASSQAGTSESEQYF.

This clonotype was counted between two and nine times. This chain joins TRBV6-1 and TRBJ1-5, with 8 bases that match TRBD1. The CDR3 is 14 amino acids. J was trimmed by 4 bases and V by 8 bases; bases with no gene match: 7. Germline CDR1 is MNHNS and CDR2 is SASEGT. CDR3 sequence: CASRGQAQNQPQHF. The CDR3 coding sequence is TGTGCCAGCCGGGGACAGGCTCAGAATCAGCCCCAGCATTTT.

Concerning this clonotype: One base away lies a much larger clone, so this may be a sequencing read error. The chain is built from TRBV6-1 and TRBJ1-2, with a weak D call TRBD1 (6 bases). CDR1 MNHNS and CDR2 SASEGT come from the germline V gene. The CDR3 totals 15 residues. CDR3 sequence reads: CASSDPGVVSYGCTF. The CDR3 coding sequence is TGTGCCAGCAGTGATCCAGGGGTAGTAAGCTATGGCTGCACCTTC.

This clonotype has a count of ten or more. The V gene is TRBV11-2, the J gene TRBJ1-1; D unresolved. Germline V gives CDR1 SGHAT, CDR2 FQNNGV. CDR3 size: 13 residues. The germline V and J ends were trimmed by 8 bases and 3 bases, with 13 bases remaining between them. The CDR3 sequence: CASAARADTEAFF. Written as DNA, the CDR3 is TGTGCCAGCGCTGCGAGGGCGGACACTGAAGCTTTCTTT.

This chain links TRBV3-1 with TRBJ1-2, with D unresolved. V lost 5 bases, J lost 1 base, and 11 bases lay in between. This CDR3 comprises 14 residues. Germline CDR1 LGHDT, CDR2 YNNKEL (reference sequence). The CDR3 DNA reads TGTGCCAGCAGCAACTTCAGTTTTAACTATGGCTACACCTTC. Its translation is CASSNFSFNYGYTF.

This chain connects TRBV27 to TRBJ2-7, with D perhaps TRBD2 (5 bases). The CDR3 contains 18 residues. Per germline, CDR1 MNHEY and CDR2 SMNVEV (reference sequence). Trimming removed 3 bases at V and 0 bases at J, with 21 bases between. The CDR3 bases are TGTGCCAGCAGTTTCCACCTCTCCCGGACTCCGAGCTCCTACGAGCAGTACTTC. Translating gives CASSFHLSRTPSSYEQYF.

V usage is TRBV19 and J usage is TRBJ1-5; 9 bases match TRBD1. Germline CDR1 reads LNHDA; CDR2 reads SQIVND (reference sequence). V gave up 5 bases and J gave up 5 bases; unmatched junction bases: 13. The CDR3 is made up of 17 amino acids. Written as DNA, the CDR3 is TGTGCCAGTAGTCTACCCCGTGGACAGGGGAACTATCAGCCCCAGCATTTT. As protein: CASSLPRGQGNYQPQHF.

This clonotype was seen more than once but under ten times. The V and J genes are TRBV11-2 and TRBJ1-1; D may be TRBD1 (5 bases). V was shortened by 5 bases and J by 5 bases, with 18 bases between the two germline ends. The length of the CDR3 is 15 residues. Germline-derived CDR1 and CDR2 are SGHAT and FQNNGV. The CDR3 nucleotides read TGTGCCAGCAGCCCGAGGGTGGGGGTGATAACTGAAGCTTTCTTT. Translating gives CASSPRVGVITEAFF. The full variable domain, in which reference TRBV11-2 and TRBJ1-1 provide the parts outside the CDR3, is EAGVAQSPRYKIIEKRQSVAFWCNPISGHATLYWYQQILGQGPKLLIQFQNNGVVDDSQLPKDRFSAERLKGVDSTLKIQPAKLEDSAVYLCASSPRVGVITEAFFGQGTRLTVV.

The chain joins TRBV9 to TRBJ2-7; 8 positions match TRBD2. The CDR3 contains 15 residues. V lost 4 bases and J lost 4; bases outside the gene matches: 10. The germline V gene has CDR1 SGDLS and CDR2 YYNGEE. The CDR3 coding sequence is TGTGCCAGCAGCCCCCTGAGCGGGAGTTGGTACGAGCAGTACTTC. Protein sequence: CASSPLSGSWYEQYF.

The CDR3 reads CASSVDTYGYTF. CDR3 bases: TGTGCCAGCAGTGTGGACACATATGGCTACACCTTC. This sequence joins TRBV12-3 or TRBV12-4 and TRBJ1-2, with TRBD1 as a possible D gene (5 bases). The CDR3 is made up of 12 amino acids. V was pared by 5 bases and J by 5 bases, with 9 bases between.

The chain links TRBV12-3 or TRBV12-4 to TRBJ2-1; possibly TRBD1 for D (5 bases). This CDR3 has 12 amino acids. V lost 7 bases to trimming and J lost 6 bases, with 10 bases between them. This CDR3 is CASMAGLNEQFF. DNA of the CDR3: TGTGCCAGCATGGCAGGGCTCAATGAGCAGTTCTTC.

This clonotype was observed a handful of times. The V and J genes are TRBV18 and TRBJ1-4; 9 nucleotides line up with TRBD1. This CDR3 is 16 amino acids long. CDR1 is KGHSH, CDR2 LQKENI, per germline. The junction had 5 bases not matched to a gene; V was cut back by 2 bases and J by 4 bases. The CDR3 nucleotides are TGTGCCAGCTCACCAACGGACAGGGGCCTTAATGAAAAACTGTTTTTT. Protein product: CASSPTDRGLNEKLFF.